The 17 T cell receptor beta chains given below trace back to one sample, sequenced in a study of T cells in Graves' hyperthyroidism and ophthalmopathy. It was RNA transcripts that yielded the amplified TCR beta CDR3 regions. The HTBI primer set drove a first-round RT-PCR of the TCR CDR3. TCRdb fed the multiplex PCR reads into MiXCR, producing one record per CDR3 protein. This table holds a few hundred thousand distinct CDR3 sequences, approximately 15% found once. Source material: blood. The receptors here all came from a woman between 18 and 29 years old with Graves' hyperthyroidism.

In its sample, this clonotype was seen many times. The genes are TRBV2 and TRBJ2-2; weak D call: TRBD2 (6 bases). This CDR3 spans 14 amino acids. CDR1 is SNHLY, CDR2 FYNNEI, per germline. V was trimmed by 5 bases and J by 3 bases, leaving 10 bases between them. CDR3 protein: CASSLGLYTGELFF. The CDR3 nucleotides read TGTGCCAGCAGTTTAGGACTATACACCGGGGAGCTGTTTTTT. Full variable domain (remainder filled in from reference TRBV2 and TRBJ2-2): EPEVTQTPSHQVTQMGQEVILRCVPISNHLYFYWYRQILGQKVEFLVSFYNNEISEKSEIFDDQFSVERPDGSNFTLKIRSTKLEDSAMYFCASSLGLYTGELFFGEGSRLTVL.

CDR3 sequence (DNA): TGCGCCAGCAGACCGACAGGGAGCTCCTACAATGAGCAGTTCTTC. Its translation is CASRPTGSSYNEQFF. This rearrangement joins TRBV5-1 to TRBJ2-1; TRBD1 matches 7 bases. Germline trimming cut 5 bases from V and 0 bases from J; bases unmatched to any gene: 5. CDR1 is SGHRS and CDR2 is YFSETQ in the germline V gene. The CDR3 is 15 residues long.

This clonotype has ten or more counts. DNA for the CDR3: TGTGCCAGCAGCCATGGGGGTTCCTACGAGCAGTACGTC. Translated: CASSHGGSYEQYV. J is TRBJ2-7 and V is TRBV3-1; either TRBD1 or TRBD2 may supply D (5 bases each). The CDR3 sequence is 13 residues long. V lost 3 bases to trimming and J lost 1 base, with 7 bases between them. The V gene's germline CDR1 is LGHDT and CDR2 YNNKEL (reference sequence).

This clonotype came up many times. V gene TRBV2 combines with J gene TRBJ1-1; D gene ambiguous. The V and J ends lost 6 bases and 4 bases respectively, with 12 bases between them. The length of the CDR3 is 13 residues. Germline CDR1 is SNHLY and CDR2 is FYNNEI. CDR3 in DNA: TGTGCCAGCAGCCGCTCAACTAGCACTGAAGCTTTCTTT. It codes for CASSRSTSTEAFF.

This clonotype has a count of ten or more. This rearrangement joins TRBV12-3 or TRBV12-4 to TRBJ1-3, with 8 bases fitting TRBD1. The V gene end was trimmed by 4 bases and the J gene end by 0 bases; junction bases not matched to a gene: 20. The CDR3 runs to 21 residues. CDR3 protein: CASSSPPGQGLVPFSGNTIYF. CDR3 sequence (DNA): TGTGCCAGCAGTTCCCCCCCCGGACAGGGCCTTGTCCCCTTCTCTGGAAACACCATATATTTT.

The chain uses TRBV20-1 and TRBJ2-3; 13 positions agree with TRBD2. Per germline, CDR1 DFQATT and CDR2 SNEGSKA (reference sequence). This CDR3 is 15 amino acids long. With 6 bases clipped from V and 5 bases from J, the junction kept 8 bases outside the gene matches. CDR3 sequence: CSATGLAGVEDTQYF. The CDR3 coding sequence is TGCAGTGCCACTGGACTAGCGGGAGTAGAAGATACGCAGTATTTT.

A remark on this clonotype: A much larger clone differs from this one at a single base, so this may be a read error. J is TRBJ2-7 and V is TRBV20-1; no firm D call. This CDR3 comprises 15 residues. Germline values: CDR1 DFQATT, CDR2 SNEGSKA (reference sequence). The V and J ends lost 3 bases and 5 bases respectively, with 20 bases between them. DNA for the CDR3: TGCAGTGCTAGCTTTCCTCAGGAGTGGGTAGACGAGCAGTACGTC. Its translation: CSASFPQEWVDEQYV.

There are many counts of this clonotype. V usage is TRBV20-1 and J usage is TRBJ2-1, with a weak D call TRBD2 (5 bases). This CDR3 is 12 amino acids long. Trimming left V 6 bases short and J 3 bases short, with 9 bases between. CDR1 is DFQATT and CDR2 is SNEGSKA in the germline V gene (reference sequence). The DNA of the CDR3 is TGCAGTGCAGGGAGATACTACAATGAGCAGTTCTTC. Amino acids: CSAGRYYNEQFF.

The chain links TRBV2 to TRBJ2-1, with 8 bases that match TRBD2. This CDR3 has 17 residues. V was clipped by 7 bases and J by 7 bases; unmatched bases: 18. Per the germline V gene, CDR1 is SNHLY and CDR2 is FYNNEI. The chain's CDR3 is CASILGLGGSGGNEQFF. DNA of the CDR3: TGTGCCAGCATTCTCGGACTAGGAGGCAGCGGGGGTAATGAGCAGTTCTTC.

The rearrangement links TRBV4-2 to TRBJ1-1; D remains ambiguous. Germline values: CDR1 LGHNA, CDR2 YNFKEQ. This CDR3 has 17 amino acids. With 0 bases removed from V and 1 base from J, the gap between germline ends came to 15 bases. CDR3 DNA: TGTGCCAGCAGCCAAGATCGGGGAGGTGCACCGAACACTGAAGCTTTCTTT. As protein: CASSQDRGGAPNTEAFF.

This clonotype was recorded many times. The chain couples TRBV20-1 to TRBJ2-1; tentative D call: TRBD2 (6 bases). V was clipped by 3 bases and J by 1 base, with 19 bases between them. Germline V gives CDR1 DFQATT, CDR2 SNEGSKA (reference sequence). The CDR3 is 17 amino acids. The CDR3 bases are TGCAGTGCTAGCCCCCTTTTCGGGAGAGGGTCCTACAATGAGCAGTTCTTC. Protein sequence: CSASPLFGRGSYNEQFF.

The gene calls are TRBV2 and TRBJ1-1, with unresolved D. CDR3 length: 14 residues. CDR1 SNHLY and CDR2 FYNNEI come from the germline V gene. V was trimmed by 7 bases and J by 2 bases, leaving 14 bases between them. CDR3 sequence (DNA): TGTGCCAGCACTGGTCTTTTGGGTAACACTGAAGCTTTCTTT. Translating gives CASTGLLGNTEAFF.

This chain joins TRBV27 and TRBJ2-7; 11 bases map to TRBD2. Germline V gene lookup returns CDR1 MNHEY and CDR2 SMNVEV (reference sequence). Unmatched junction bases numbered 5, after V lost 6 bases and J lost 4 bases. The CDR3 totals 14 residues. The CDR3 DNA is TGTGCCAGCAGACCGGGACTAGCGGTTTACGAGCAGTACTTC. It yields the protein CASRPGLAVYEQYF.

This clonotype was found many times. The gene calls are TRBV7-2 and TRBJ1-2; 7 bases are a match to TRBD1. Trimming cost V 5 bases and J 6 bases; bases outside gene matches: 6. The CDR3 has 13 residues. Germline V gene lookup returns CDR1 SGHTA and CDR2 FQGNSA. CDR3 DNA: TGTGCCAGCAGCGTACAGGGGCTGGATGGCTACACCTTC. Translating it yields CASSVQGLDGYTF.

This clonotype was seen many times. This chain connects TRBV12-3 or TRBV12-4 to TRBJ1-5; the D is unclear. The CDR3 extends over 12 amino acids. V was shortened by 3 bases and J by 7 bases, with 7 bases between the two germline ends. The CDR3 spells CASSLPGQPQHF. As DNA, the CDR3 is TGTGCCAGCAGTTTGCCTGGGCAGCCCCAGCATTTT.

This clonotype was recorded many times. CDR3 loop: CASSLDRESSPLHF. The CDR3, as DNA: TGTGCCAGCAGCTTGGACAGGGAGAGTTCACCCCTCCACTTT. V gene TRBV6-4 combines with J gene TRBJ1-6; 8 bases line up with TRBD1. Trimming took 6 bases from V and 9 from J; bases not matched to a gene: 7. The CDR3 loop spans 14 amino acids. Germline V CDR1 and CDR2: MRHNA, SNTAGT.

This clonotype was counted between two and nine times. The chain employs TRBV5-8 and TRBJ1-5, with D uncertain. The CDR3 has 16 amino acids. The V gene lost 3 bases and the J gene lost 0 bases, with 13 bases spanning the gap. Germline CDR1 is SGHTS and CDR2 is YDEGEE. The DNA for the CDR3 is TGTGCCAGCAGCTCGGAGAGAACCTATAGCAATCAGCCCCAGCATTTT. Its translation is CASSSERTYSNQPQHF.